The 18 T cell receptor beta chains in this list originate from one sample, sequenced in a study of preoperative IRX-2 immunotherapy in early breast cancer. Treatment: preoperative locoregional IRX-2 cytokine immunotherapy. Only in-frame clones appear in the TCRdb table, and some are missing; sequencing was by immunoSEQ multiplex PCR. The repertoire consists of roughly 35,000 clones, with nearly 95% occurring once and the leading ten covering under 8%. The specimen was collected from a patient treated with IRX-2 immunotherapy. The receptors stem from a human donor with breast cancer.

CDR3 in DNA: TGTGCCAGCAGCCAAGATGTGGGGGCGCGGATCTATGGCTACACCTTC. This sequence encodes CASSQDVGARIYGYTF. This rearrangement joins TRBV4-2 to TRBJ1-2, with D perhaps TRBD1 (6 bases). V lost 0 bases to trimming and J lost 4 bases, with 15 bases between them. This CDR3 region has 16 residues. Germline CDR1 LGHNA, CDR2 YNFKEQ.

V and J are TRBV7-6 and TRBJ2-5, with TRBD2 as a possible D gene (8 bases). Trimming removed 1 base at V and 4 bases at J, with 16 bases between. Per germline, CDR1 SGHVS and CDR2 FNYEAQ. This CDR3 contains 16 residues. CDR3 loop: CASSLGSGGGRETQYF. CDR3 nucleotides: TGTGCCAGCAGCTTAGGATCGGGAGGGGGCCGAGAGACCCAGTACTTC.

This clone was recorded once. J is TRBJ2-7 and V is TRBV5-4; no reliable D call. V was clipped by 1 base and J by 1 base, with 6 bases between them. In germline, CDR1 is SGHNT, CDR2 YYREEE (reference sequence). The CDR3 consists of 13 residues. The CDR3 loop reads CASSLQQSYEQYF. CDR3 coding DNA: TGTGCCAGCAGCTTGCAGCAGTCCTACGAGCAGTACTTC.

This chain connects TRBV7-9 to TRBJ2-2; the D is unclear. The CDR3 consists of 11 residues. Per germline, CDR1 SEHNR and CDR2 FQNEAQ (reference sequence). Trimming took off 8 bases at V and 2 bases at J, with 3 bases between the two ends. This CDR3 reads CASGNTGELFF. Here the CDR3 DNA reads TGTGCCAGCGGAAACACCGGGGAGCTGTTTTTT.

V gene TRBV29-1 combines with J gene TRBJ2-3; TRBD1 matches 7 bases. The length of the CDR3 is 14 residues. The V gene end was trimmed by 3 bases and the J gene end by 2 bases; junction bases not matched to a gene: 5. In germline, CDR1 is SQVTM, CDR2 ANQGSEA. CDR3 region: CSVDAGQVTDTQYF. In DNA, the CDR3 is TGCAGCGTTGACGCTGGACAGGTCACAGATACGCAGTATTTT.

This rearrangement joins TRBV4-3 to TRBJ1-2; D unclear. The CDR3 runs 13 residues. CDR1 LGHNA and CDR2 YSLEER come from the germline V gene. The V and J ends lost 0 bases and 3 bases respectively, with 5 bases between them. The CDR3 DNA reads as TGCGCCAGCAGCCAAGATGGATACTATGGCTACACCTTC. Translating gives CASSQDGYYGYTF.

The CDR3 loop reads CASVWTGDYGYTF. For the CDR3, the DNA is TGTGCCAGCGTGTGGACAGGAGATTATGGCTACACCTTC. This chain connects TRBV2 to TRBJ1-2, with TRBD1 matching over 7 bases. This CDR3 has 13 residues. V dropped 8 bases and J dropped 5; count of bases not matched to a gene: 8. From germline, CDR1 is SNHLY and CDR2 FYNNEI.

This chain uses TRBV14 with TRBJ2-7; D not resolved. V was trimmed by 5 bases and J by 4 bases, leaving 9 bases between them. This CDR3 has 12 amino acids. The V gene's germline CDR1 is SGHDN and CDR2 FVKESK. CDR3 sequence: CASSSRRYEQYF. CDR3 DNA sequence: TGTGCCAGCAGCTCCCGAAGGTACGAGCAGTACTTC.

This sequence joins TRBV10-1 and TRBJ2-7; the match to TRBD2 covers 8 bases. Germline CDR1 WNHNN, CDR2 SYGVQD (reference sequence). The CDR3 is made up of 22 amino acids. Germline trimming cut 0 bases from V and 2 bases from J; bases unmatched to any gene: 24. The chain's CDR3 is CASSESVGYFFRIAGRPYEQYF. In DNA, the CDR3 is TGCGCCAGCAGTGAGTCAGTGGGATACTTTTTCCGGATAGCGGGACGCCCCTACGAGCAGTACTTC.

V gene TRBV7-8 combines with J gene TRBJ2-7; no definite D call. The CDR3 runs to 14 residues. Germline CDR1 and CDR2: SGHVS and FQNEAQ. Deletions cut 1 base from V and 6 bases from J, with 13 bases between. The CDR3 is CASSLVEWVGEQYF. In DNA form, the CDR3 reads TGTGCCAGCAGCTTAGTTGAGTGGGTCGGCGAGCAGTACTTC.

CDR3 region: CASSLDRGPSGNTIYF. For the CDR3, the DNA is TGTGCCAGCAGCTTAGATCGGGGTCCCTCTGGAAACACCATATATTTT. This chain uses TRBV11-2 with TRBJ1-3; D is unresolved. Germline V gene data show CDR1 as SGHAT and CDR2 as FQNNGV. Between the trimmed V and J ends, which lost 0 bases and 0 bases, there was a span of 9 bases. The CDR3 sequence is 16 residues long.

The rearrangement uses TRBV27 and TRBJ2-7; the D gene is possibly TRBD2 (6 bases). The V end lost 8 bases, the J end lost 2 bases, and 10 bases lay between the germline ends. The CDR3 spans 12 residues. The germline gives CDR1 MNHEY, CDR2 SMNVEV (reference sequence). The CDR3: CASQRVPYEQYF. The CDR3, as DNA: TGTGCCAGCCAGCGGGTACCCTACGAGCAGTACTTC.

The rearrangement uses TRBV7-9 and TRBJ2-2, with 10 bases fitting TRBD2. V was pared by 5 bases and J by 3 bases, with 12 bases of the junction left unmatched. This CDR3 comprises 18 residues. Germline V lookup: CDR1 SEHNR, CDR2 FQNEAQ (reference sequence). This CDR3 reads CASSLGWLAGVYTGELFF. CDR3 DNA sequence: TGTGCCAGCAGCCTAGGGTGGCTAGCGGGAGTCTACACCGGGGAGCTGTTTTTT. The full variable domain, in which reference TRBV7-9 and TRBJ2-2 provide the parts outside the CDR3, is DTGVSQNPRHKITKRGQNVTFRCDPISEHNRLYWYRQTLGQGPEFLTYFQNEAQLEKSRLLSDRFSAERPKGSFSTLEIQRTEQGDSAMYLCASSLGWLAGVYTGELFFGEGSRLTVL.

The CDR3 reads CASSATGTSGHNEQFF. The CDR3 DNA follows: TGTGCCAGCAGCGCGACCGGGACTAGCGGGCACAATGAGCAGTTCTTC. The chain recombines TRBV9 with TRBJ2-1; 12 nucleotides match TRBD2. Per the germline V gene, CDR1 is SGDLS and CDR2 is YYNGEE. The CDR3 is 16 residues long. Losses at the gene ends were 3 bases for V and 5 bases for J; bases not matched to a gene: 6.

This chain links TRBV7-9 with TRBJ2-1; 9 bases align to TRBD1. Per germline, CDR1 SEHNR and CDR2 FQNEAQ (reference sequence). V gave up 8 bases and J gave up 4 bases; unmatched junction bases: 12. This CDR3 comprises 16 residues. The CDR3 DNA follows: TGTGCCAGCTTCAGGGGACAGGGAAGGGGTTACAATGAGCAGTTCTTC. Protein product: CASFRGQGRGYNEQFF.

This chain joins TRBV28 and TRBJ2-7; perhaps TRBD2 as D (6 bases). Germline V gene sequence: CDR1 MDHEN, CDR2 SYDVKM. This CDR3 has 17 residues. V was trimmed by 8 bases and J by 6 bases, leaving 29 bases between them. CDR3 nucleotides: TGTGCCAGCCTACCTCCTTCAGCGGGTCCTCCTACGGGCGAGCAGTACTTC. Amino acids: CASLPPSAGPPTGEQYF.

The chain has TRBV10-1 and TRBJ1-6, with a possible D match to TRBD1 (5 bases). This CDR3 contains 17 residues. The V gene lost 0 bases and the J gene lost 8 bases, with 17 bases spanning the gap. Germline V gene lookup returns CDR1 WNHNN and CDR2 SYGVQD (reference sequence). For the CDR3, the DNA is TGCGCCAGCAGTGAGTCGATTGGGACCGGGGAGGATTCACCCCTCCACTTT. As protein: CASSESIGTGEDSPLHF.

The chain carries TRBV6-1 and TRBJ1-5; 9 bases are shared with TRBD1. This CDR3 has 16 amino acids. CDR1 MNHNS and CDR2 SASEGT come from the germline V gene. V shed 3 bases, J shed 6 bases, and the junction held 9 bases outside the gene matches. CDR3: CASSDPGTGFGQPQHF. The CDR3 DNA reads as TGTGCCAGCAGTGATCCCGGGACAGGGTTCGGTCAGCCCCAGCATTTT.